Detailed here is one T cell receptor (beta chain). The antigen is not known. This specimen comes from a study of human T cells and chemical hapten exposure. About the research overall: Small pooled library volume differences chiefly drove per-sample TCR yield variation.

The length of the CDR3 is 17 residues. Trimming pared 3 bases from V and 0 bases from J, leaving 17 bases between. Per germline, CDR1 SGHAT and CDR2 FQNNGV. The time point: healthy volunteer bleed at 6 weeks. Unfractionated whole blood served as the source for total RNA extraction. The library tagged each cDNA molecule with unique molecular identifiers. Original analysis: Sample-level TCR yields exhibited a median of about 96,000, with a range of roughly 23,224 to 700,000. MiXCR was run by TCRdb on the RACE reads, yielding one entry per CDR3 protein. What appears here as the V and J calls and clone size reflects TCRdb's work, not the paper's. The data hold 65,000 or so distinct CDR3 sequences, with about 5.7% observed a single time. Overall study findings and caveats: With DPC sensitization, TCRs exceeding 1 in 1000 frequency showed no change.

The sequencing input was whole blood. The J gene is TRBJ1-2, the V gene TRBV11-2, with a weak D call TRBD1 (5 bases). The TCR comes from a female donor in good health. Some clones in this sample may be carry-over from other donors' samples. CDR3 loop: CASSLGVVLSANYGYTF. Here the CDR3 DNA reads TGTGCCAGCAGCTTGGGGGTGGTACTATCAGCTAACTATGGCTACACCTTC.